This record looks at one TCR beta chain sequence and its context. Clones were read by immunoSEQ multiplex PCR, and TCRdb kept only the in-frame ones, dropping some. Found here are approximately 220,000 clones, 85% to 90% of them singletons; the top ten hold roughly 2.4%. The sample comes from a study of blood T cell repertoires in COVID-19. About the study: Nucleic acid was either cDNA or gDNA, and it came from T cells, B-cell-depleted T cells, or PBMCs.

The receptor was isolated from a woman aged 45-59 years with acute or convalescent COVID-19. The specimen sequenced was peripheral blood.

The CDR3 reads CASSPTTFWTGTGEQYF. The CDR3, as DNA: TGTGCCAGCAGCCCCACCACATTCTGGACAGGCACGGGCGAGCAGTACTTC. The rearrangement uses TRBV7-9 and TRBJ2-7; 7 bases map to TRBD1. Looked up from germline, CDR1 is SEHNR and CDR2 is FQNEAQ (reference sequence). The CDR3 length is 17 residues. Trimming took 5 bases from V and 6 from J; bases not matched to a gene: 19.